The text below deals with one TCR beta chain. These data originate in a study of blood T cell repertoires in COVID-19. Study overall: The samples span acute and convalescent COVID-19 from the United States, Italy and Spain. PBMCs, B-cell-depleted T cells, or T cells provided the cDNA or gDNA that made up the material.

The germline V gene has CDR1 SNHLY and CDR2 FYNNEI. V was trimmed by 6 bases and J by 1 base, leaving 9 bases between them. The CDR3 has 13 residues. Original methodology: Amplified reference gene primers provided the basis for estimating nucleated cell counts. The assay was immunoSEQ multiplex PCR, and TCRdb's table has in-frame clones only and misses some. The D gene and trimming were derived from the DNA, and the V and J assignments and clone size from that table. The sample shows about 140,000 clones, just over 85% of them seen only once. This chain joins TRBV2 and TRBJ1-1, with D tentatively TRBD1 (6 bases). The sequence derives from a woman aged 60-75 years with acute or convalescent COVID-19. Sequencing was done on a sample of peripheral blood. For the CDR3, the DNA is TGTGCCAGCAGAGGCAGGGGGAACACTGAAGCTTTCTTT. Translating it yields CASRGRGNTEAFF.